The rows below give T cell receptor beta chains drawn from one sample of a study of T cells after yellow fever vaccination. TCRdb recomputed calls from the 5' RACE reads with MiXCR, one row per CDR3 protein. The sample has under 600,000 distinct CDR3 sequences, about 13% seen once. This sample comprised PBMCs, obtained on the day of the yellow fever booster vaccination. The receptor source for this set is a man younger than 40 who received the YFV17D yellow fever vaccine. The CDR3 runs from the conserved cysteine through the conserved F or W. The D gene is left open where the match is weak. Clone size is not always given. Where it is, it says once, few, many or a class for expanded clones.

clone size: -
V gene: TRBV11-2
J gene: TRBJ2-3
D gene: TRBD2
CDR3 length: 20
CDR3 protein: CASSNRRGEGLAGTSDTQYF
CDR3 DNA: TGTGCCAGCAGCAATCGCCGGGGTGAAGGGCTAGCGGGAACATCAGATACGCAGTATTTT

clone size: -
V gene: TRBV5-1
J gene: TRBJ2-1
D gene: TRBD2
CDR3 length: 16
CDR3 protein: CASSERASGGDNEQFF
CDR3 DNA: TGCGCCAGCTCGGAGAGGGCTAGCGGGGGAGACAATGAGCAGTTCTTC

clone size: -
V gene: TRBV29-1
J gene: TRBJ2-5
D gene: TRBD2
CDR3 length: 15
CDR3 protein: CSAPGTSGAQETQYF
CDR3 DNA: TGCAGCGCGCCCGGGACTAGCGGCGCCCAAGAGACCCAGTACTTC

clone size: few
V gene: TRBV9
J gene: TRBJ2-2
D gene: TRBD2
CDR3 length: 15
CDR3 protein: CASSPSGPQKGELFF
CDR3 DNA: TGTGCCAGCAGCCCTAGCGGACCCCAAAAGGGGGAGCTGTTTTTT

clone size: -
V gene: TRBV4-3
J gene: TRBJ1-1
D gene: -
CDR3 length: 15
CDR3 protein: CASSQGRTMNTEAFF
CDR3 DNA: TGCGCCAGCAGCCAAGGCAGGACCATGAACACTGAAGCTTTCTTT

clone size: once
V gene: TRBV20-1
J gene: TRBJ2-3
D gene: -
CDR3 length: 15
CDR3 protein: CSALIPGLSTDTQYF
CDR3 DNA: TGCAGTGCTCTTATACCGGGACTCAGCACAGATACGCAGTATTTT

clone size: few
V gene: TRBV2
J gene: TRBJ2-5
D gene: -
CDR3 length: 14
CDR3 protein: CASSELGARETQYF
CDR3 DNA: TGTGCCAGCAGTGAATTAGGGGCAAGGGAGACCCAGTACTTC

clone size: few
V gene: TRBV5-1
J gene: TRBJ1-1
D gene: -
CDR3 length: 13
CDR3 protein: CASTVGENTEAFF
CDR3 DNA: TGCGCCAGCACGGTGGGGGAGAACACTGAAGCTTTCTTT

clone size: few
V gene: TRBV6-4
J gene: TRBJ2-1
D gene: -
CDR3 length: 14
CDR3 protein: CASSAGFSSNEQFF
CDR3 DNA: TGTGCCAGCAGTGCCGGGTTCTCGAGCAATGAGCAGTTCTTC

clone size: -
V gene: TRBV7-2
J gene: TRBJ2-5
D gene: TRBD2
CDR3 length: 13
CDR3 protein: CASRVAGRETQYF
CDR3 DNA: TGTGCCAGCAGGGTAGCGGGAAGGGAGACCCAGTACTTC

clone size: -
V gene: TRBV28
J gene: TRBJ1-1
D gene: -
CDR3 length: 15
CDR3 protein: CASRNGLLSNTEAFF
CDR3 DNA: TGTGCCAGCAGGAACGGACTCTTATCTAACACTGAAGCTTTCTTT

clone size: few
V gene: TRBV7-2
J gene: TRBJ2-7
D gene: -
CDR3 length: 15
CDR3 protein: CASSLGETRSGEQYF
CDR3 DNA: TGTGCCAGCAGCTTAGGTGAAACCCGGTCAGGCGAGCAGTACTTC